What follows are 15 T cell receptor beta chains derived from one specimen sequenced in a study of regulatory T cells in long-lasting Graves disease. Time point in this sample: persistent/refractory GD, antithyroid drugs over 5 years with positive TRAb. TCR sequences were obtained from RNA taken from PBMCs. iRepertoire HTBI primers and Arm-PCR of CDR3 regions built TCR beta libraries. A single record per CDR3 protein comes from TCRdb applying MiXCR to the multiplex PCR reads. The data hold 350,000 to 500,000 distinct CDR3 sequences, with roughly a fifth observed a single time. The sample consisted of peripheral blood mononuclear cells (PBMCs), taken when the disease was refractory, from a patient treated with antithyroid drugs. These receptors all come from a female donor with Graves disease.

The V and J genes are TRBV7-6 and TRBJ2-2, with TRBD1 as a possible D gene (6 bases). This CDR3 is built from 16 residues. Looked up from germline, CDR1 is SGHVS and CDR2 is FNYEAQ. The V end lost 1 base, the J end lost 3 bases, and 12 bases lay between the germline ends. Here the CDR3 reads CASSLDVAGDTGELFF. For the CDR3, the DNA is TGTGCCAGCAGCTTAGATGTGGCAGGGGACACCGGGGAGCTGTTTTTT.

This clonotype was observed a handful of times. The chain couples TRBV30 to TRBJ2-7; the D call may be TRBD1 or TRBD2 (5 bases each). The length of the CDR3 is 15 residues. The V end was cut by 0 bases, the J end by 2 bases, with 14 bases between. Germline V lookup: CDR1 GTSNPN, CDR2 SVGIG (reference sequence). The CDR3 here is CAWSVLGTGTYEQYF. The CDR3 nucleotides read TGTGCCTGGAGTGTACTGGGGACCGGAACCTACGAGCAGTACTTC.

This clonotype was observed a handful of times. Possible read error: a much larger clone is one base away. The rearrangement links TRBV27 to TRBJ2-7, with 11 nucleotides matching TRBD2. J lost 2 bases, V lost 4 bases, and 1 base had no gene match. Looked up from germline, CDR1 is MNHEY and CDR2 is SMNVEV (reference sequence). This CDR3 is built from 14 residues. The CDR3 nucleotides are TGTGCCAGCAGTTCGGGACTAGCGGCCTACGAGCAGTACTTC. This codes for CASSSGLAAYEQYF.

The genes are TRBV10-3 and TRBJ1-2; 9 bases match TRBD1. The trim removed 11 bases at V and 6 bases at J, leaving 4 bases unmatched. The CDR3 runs 11 residues. Germline V gives CDR1 ENHRY, CDR2 SYGVKD. The DNA of the CDR3 is TGTGCCGGCCGGACAGGGGATGGCTACACCTTC. As protein: CAGRTGDGYTF.

Ten or more counts support this clonotype. The CDR3 loop reads CATRGVGLNTGELFF. CDR3 nucleotide sequence: TGTGCCACTCGAGGGGTGGGGTTGAACACCGGGGAGCTGTTTTTT. The rearrangement uses TRBV27 and TRBJ2-2; the D call may be TRBD1 or TRBD2 (5 bases each). The germline gives CDR1 MNHEY, CDR2 SMNVEV (reference sequence). The CDR3 runs 15 residues. Trimming cost V 10 bases and J 1 base, with 16 bases left between them.

Ten or more counts support this clonotype. V gene TRBV15 combines with J gene TRBJ2-7; no definite D call. Germline CDR1 reads LNHNV; CDR2 reads YYDKDF (reference sequence). This CDR3 is built from 12 residues. Trimming pared 5 bases from V and 2 bases from J, leaving 7 bases between. CDR3 nucleotides: TGTGCCACCAGCGGGAACACCTACGAGCAGTACTTC. It specifies CATSGNTYEQYF.

CDR3 DNA sequence: TGTGCCAGTTCTAACAGACTCACCGGGGAGCTGTTTTTT. Residues: CASSNRLTGELFF. J is TRBJ2-2 and V is TRBV19; D is uncertain. CDR1 and CDR2 (germline): LNHDA, SQIVND (reference sequence). The CDR3 covers 13 residues. Trimming took off 8 bases at V and 4 bases at J, with 11 bases between the two ends.

This clonotype was found many times. The chain recombines TRBV3-1 with TRBJ2-7; weak D call: TRBD2 (5 bases). CDR1 LGHDT and CDR2 YNNKEL come from the germline V gene (reference sequence). The CDR3 has 14 residues. The V end was cut by 0 bases, the J end by 5 bases, with 11 bases between. The CDR3 region is CASSQETGSHEQYF. In nucleotides, the CDR3 is TGTGCCAGCAGCCAAGAGACGGGGAGCCACGAGCAGTACTTC.

Many counts were recorded for this clonotype. J is TRBJ2-2 and V is TRBV24-1, with D tentatively TRBD1 (6 bases). Germline CDR1 and CDR2: KGHDR and SFDVKD. The V and J ends lost 2 bases and 4 bases respectively, with 7 bases between them. This CDR3 contains 14 residues. As DNA, the CDR3 is TGTGCCACCAGTGATTACAGGGTCACCGGGGAGCTGTTTTTT. Its translation: CATSDYRVTGELFF.

There are many counts of this clonotype. This chain links TRBV15 with TRBJ1-4; perhaps TRBD1 as D (5 bases). Germline CDR1 is LNHNV and CDR2 is YYDKDF (reference sequence). This CDR3 is 17 amino acids long. V shed 0 bases and J shed 4 bases, with 15 bases lying between them. The CDR3 here is CATSRDKWTKSNEKLFF. DNA for the CDR3: TGTGCCACCAGCAGAGATAAATGGACAAAGAGTAATGAAAAACTGTTTTTT.

J is TRBJ1-2 and V is TRBV10-3; 8 bases are a match to TRBD1. The CDR3 has 16 amino acids. The trim removed 8 bases at V and 4 bases at J, leaving 15 bases unmatched. The V gene's germline CDR1 is ENHRY and CDR2 SYGVKD. For the CDR3, the DNA is TGTGCCATCTTCTTTTCGACAGGGGCCGAGGGCTATGGCTACACCTTC. This translates into CAIFFSTGAEGYGYTF.

The chain carries TRBV5-1 and TRBJ1-1, with 7 bases that match TRBD1. The CDR3 spans 14 residues. Germline CDR1 and CDR2: SGHRS and YFSETQ. Germline trimming cut 0 bases from V and 4 bases from J; bases unmatched to any gene: 3. CDR3 sequence reads: CASSLEGAPTEAFF. As DNA, the CDR3 is TGCGCCAGCAGCTTGGAGGGGGCTCCCACTGAAGCTTTCTTT.

This clonotype has at least ten counts. The rearrangement uses TRBV20-1 and TRBJ2-7, with TRBD2 as a possible D gene (5 bases). Germline V lookup: CDR1 DFQATT, CDR2 SNEGSKA (reference sequence). The CDR3 is made up of 14 amino acids. V lost 1 base and J 6 bases, leaving 16 bases between the germline ends. The CDR3 DNA is TGCAGTGCTAGAGGCGGGCGATACTTTGGCGAGCAGTACTTC. This translates into CSARGGRYFGEQYF.

This clonotype was picked up many times. The chain carries TRBV7-8 and TRBJ1-5, with 8 bases matching TRBD1. The CDR3 covers 17 residues. Germline CDR1 SGHVS, CDR2 FQNEAQ. J was trimmed by 7 bases and V by 1 base; bases with no gene match: 12. In DNA form, the CDR3 reads TGTGCCAGCAGCTTAGAAGTGGGCCGGGACAGGCCACAGCCCCAGCATTTT. Its protein is CASSLEVGRDRPQPQHF.

This clonotype was counted a single time. The rearrangement uses TRBV7-8 and TRBJ2-4; D is uncertain. Trimming pared 3 bases from V and 0 bases from J, leaving 6 bases between. This CDR3 has 14 amino acids. The germline CDR1 and CDR2 sequences are SGHVS and FQNEAQ. The CDR3 bases are TGTGCCAGCAGCTTGTTGCTAGCCAAAAACATTCAGTACTTC. It is translated as CASSLLLAKNIQYF. Complete variable domain (other parts from reference TRBV7-8 and TRBJ2-4): GAGVSQSPRYKVAKRGQDVALRCDPISGHVSLFWYQQALGQGPEFLTYFQNEAQLDKSGLPSDRFFAERPEGSVSTLKIQRTQQEDSAVYLCASSLLLAKNIQYFGAGTRLSVL.